What follows is one TCR beta chain and its context. Next came a second PCR, run for about 6 to 12 cycles, which used a sample-barcoded 5' primer along with a J-beta primer mix. TCRdb re-analysed the 5' RACE reads in MiXCR, keeping a single row per CDR3 protein. The table lists hundreds of thousands of distinct CDR3 sequences, roughly 21% of them singletons. Looked up from germline, CDR1 is SQVTM and CDR2 is ANQGSEA. The CDR3 is 13 amino acids. V shed 6 bases and J shed 1 base, with 13 bases lying between them. Each donor supplied 7.5 to 10 milliliters of peripheral blood. These data originate in a study of blood T cells in healthy people across ages.

The sequencing sample was made of blood. This receptor was identified in a man aged 65 to 79 in good health. V and J are TRBV29-1 and TRBJ2-7, with D perhaps TRBD2 (5 bases). The CDR3 bases are TGCAGCGTCGGGGAGTCAAGTTCCTACGAGCAGTACTTC. Protein product: CSVGESSSYEQYF.